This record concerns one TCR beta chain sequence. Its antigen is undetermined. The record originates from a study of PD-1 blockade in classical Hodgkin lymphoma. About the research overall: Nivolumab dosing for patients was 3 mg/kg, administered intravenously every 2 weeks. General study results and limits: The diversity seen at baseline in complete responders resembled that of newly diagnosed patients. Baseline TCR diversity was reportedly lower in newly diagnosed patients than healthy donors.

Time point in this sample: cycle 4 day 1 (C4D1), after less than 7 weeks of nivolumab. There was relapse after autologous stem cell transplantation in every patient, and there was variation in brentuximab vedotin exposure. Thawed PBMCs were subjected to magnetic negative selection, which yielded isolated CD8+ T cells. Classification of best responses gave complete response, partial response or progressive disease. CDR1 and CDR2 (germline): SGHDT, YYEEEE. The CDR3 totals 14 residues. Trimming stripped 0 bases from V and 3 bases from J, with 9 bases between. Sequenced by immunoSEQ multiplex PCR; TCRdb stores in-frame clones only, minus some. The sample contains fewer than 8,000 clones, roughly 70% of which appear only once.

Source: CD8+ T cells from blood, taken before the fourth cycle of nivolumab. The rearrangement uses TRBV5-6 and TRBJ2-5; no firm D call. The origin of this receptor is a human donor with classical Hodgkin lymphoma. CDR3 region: CASSLDSRKETQYF. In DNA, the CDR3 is TGTGCCAGCAGCTTGGACAGCCGGAAAGAGACCCAGTACTTC.